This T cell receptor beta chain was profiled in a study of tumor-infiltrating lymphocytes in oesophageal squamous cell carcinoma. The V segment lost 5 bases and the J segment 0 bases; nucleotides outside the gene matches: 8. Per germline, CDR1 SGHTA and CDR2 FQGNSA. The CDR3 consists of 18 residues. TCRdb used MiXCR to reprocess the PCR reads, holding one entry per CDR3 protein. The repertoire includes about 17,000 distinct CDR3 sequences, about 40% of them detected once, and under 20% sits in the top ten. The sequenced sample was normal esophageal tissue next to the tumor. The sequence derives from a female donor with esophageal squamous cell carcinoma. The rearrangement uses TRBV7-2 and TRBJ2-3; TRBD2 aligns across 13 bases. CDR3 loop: CASSAKLAGGRSTDTQYF. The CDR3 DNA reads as TGTGCCAGCAGCGCCAAACTAGCGGGAGGGCGTAGCACAGATACGCAGTATTTT.